Each of the 8 T cell receptor beta chains below was sequenced from the same sample in a study of cytomegalovirus exposure and HLA in healthy donors. This PCR relied on a set of 60 Vbeta primers and 13 Jbeta primers. Assay used: immunoSEQ multiplex PCR; TCRdb lists only in-frame clones, some missing. The table lists approximately 80,000 clones, around 80% of them singletons, with roughly 2.5% in the top ten. Sequenced sample: PBMCs. The receptors shown here come from a male donor in good health and CMV-seropositive.

The J gene is TRBJ2-7, the V gene TRBV4-2; 7 positions match TRBD2. Germline V gives CDR1 LGHNA, CDR2 YNFKEQ. V shed 0 bases and J 2 bases; nucleotides not matched to a gene: 7. CDR3 length: 16 residues. CDR3 sequence: CASSQEGLAEPYEQYF. CDR3 nucleotides: TGTGCCAGCAGCCAAGAGGGCCTAGCGGAACCCTACGAGCAGTACTTC.

V usage is TRBV10-3 and J usage is TRBJ2-5; D is perhaps TRBD1 (6 bases). V lost 5 bases and J 2 bases, leaving 12 bases between the germline ends. CDR3 length equals 14 residues. The germline V gene encodes CDR1 ENHRY and CDR2 SYGVKD. In nucleotides, the CDR3 is TGTGCCATCAGTTCCACAGGGACACAAGAGACCCAGTACTTC. Protein sequence: CAISSTGTQETQYF.

The chain recombines TRBV7-6 with TRBJ2-1; 9 positions agree with TRBD2. The trim removed 3 bases at V and 15 bases at J, leaving 9 bases unmatched. The length of the CDR3 is 13 residues. Germline CDR1 reads SGHVS; CDR2 reads FNYEAQ. The DNA for the CDR3 is TGTGCCAGCAGCTTGAAACTAGCGGGTGAGGTGTTCTTC. Translation gives CASSLKLAGEVFF.

V usage is TRBV4-3 and J usage is TRBJ1-1; tentatively, D is TRBD1 (5 bases). CDR3 length equals 14 residues. Germline CDR1 and CDR2: LGHNA and YSLEER. Deletions cut 1 base from V and 12 bases from J, with 18 bases between. The CDR3 DNA reads TGCGCCAGCAGCCAAGTGGGGACTCCGTCGGTGACTTTCTTT. Protein sequence: CASSQVGTPSVTFF.

The chain has TRBV6-5 and TRBJ1-4, with 7 bases lining up with TRBD1. J lost 8 bases, V lost 0 bases, and 6 bases had no gene match. CDR3 length equals 15 residues. Germline V gene data show CDR1 as MNHEY and CDR2 as SVGAGI. The CDR3 DNA follows: TGTGCCAGCAGTTACTCCCGGGACAGAGTGGAAAAACTGTTTTTT. Its protein product is CASSYSRDRVEKLFF.

In its sample, this clone was seen once. The chain carries TRBV5-1 and TRBJ2-1, with TRBD2 identical over 10 bases. Germline V gives CDR1 SGHRS, CDR2 YFSETQ. V shed 6 bases and J 4 bases; nucleotides not matched to a gene: 7. This CDR3 has 15 residues. CDR3 sequence (DNA): TGCGCCAGCAATGAAGCGGGAGGGCCTTACAATGAGCAGTTCTTC. Protein: CASNEAGGPYNEQFF. Complete variable domain (other parts from reference TRBV5-1 and TRBJ2-1): KAGVTQTPRYLIKTRGQQVTLSCSPISGHRSVSWYQQTPGQGLQFLFEYFSETQRNKGNFPGRFSGRQFSNSRSEMNVSTLELGDSALYLCASNEAGGPYNEQFFGPGTRLTVL.

The rearrangement uses TRBV2 and TRBJ1-1, with unresolved D. Germline V gene sequence: CDR1 SNHLY, CDR2 FYNNEI. The CDR3 is made up of 12 amino acids. Deletions cut 5 bases from V and 2 bases from J, with 6 bases between. For the CDR3, the DNA is TGTGCCAGCAGTTTGCGTAACACTGAAGCTTTCTTT. This encodes CASSLRNTEAFF. Variable domain in full (rest from reference TRBV2 and TRBJ1-1): EPEVTQTPSHQVTQMGQEVILRCVPISNHLYFYWYRQILGQKVEFLVSFYNNEISEKSEIFDDQFSVERPDGSNFTLKIRSTKLEDSAMYFCASSLRNTEAFFGQGTRLTVV.

The chain links TRBV11-2 to TRBJ2-3, with TRBD1 identical over 11 bases. The junction had 5 bases not matched to a gene; V was cut back by 3 bases and J by 3 bases. CDR3 size: 16 residues. Germline V CDR1 and CDR2: SGHAT, FQNNGV. CDR3 amino acids: CASSLGGQGVTDTQYF. Written as DNA, the CDR3 is TGTGCCAGCAGCTTGGGGGGACAGGGGGTGACAGATACGCAGTATTTT.